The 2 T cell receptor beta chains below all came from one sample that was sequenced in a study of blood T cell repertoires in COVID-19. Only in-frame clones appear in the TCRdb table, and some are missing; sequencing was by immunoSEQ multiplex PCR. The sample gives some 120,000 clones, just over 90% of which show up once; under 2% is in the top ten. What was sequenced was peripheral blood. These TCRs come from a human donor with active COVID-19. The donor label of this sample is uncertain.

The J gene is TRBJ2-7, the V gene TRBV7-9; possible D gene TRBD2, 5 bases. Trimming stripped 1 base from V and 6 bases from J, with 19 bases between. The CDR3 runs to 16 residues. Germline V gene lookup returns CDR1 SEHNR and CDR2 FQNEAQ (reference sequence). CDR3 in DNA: TGTGCCAGCAGCTTAGAGCGGCCGTCAGTGGGGAGCGAGCAGTACTTC. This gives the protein CASSLERPSVGSEQYF.

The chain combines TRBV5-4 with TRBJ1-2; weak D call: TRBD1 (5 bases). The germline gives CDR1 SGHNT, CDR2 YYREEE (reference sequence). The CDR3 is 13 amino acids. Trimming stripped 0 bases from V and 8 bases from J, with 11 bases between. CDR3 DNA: TGTGCCAGCAGCTTGGTAAGGGGCTACGGCTACACCTTC. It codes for CASSLVRGYGYTF.